This entry is about one TCR beta chain. V lost 0 bases to trimming and J lost 1 base; unmatched junction nucleotides: 9. The CDR3 is 17 amino acids. CDR1 is SGHNT, CDR2 YYREEE, per germline (reference sequence). These data are taken from a study of T-cell memory formation after mild COVID-19. TCRdb redid the calling of the 5' RACE reads with MiXCR, one entry per CDR3 protein. The data hold about 320,000 distinct CDR3 sequences, with about 13% observed a single time. This TCR came from a young man who had mild COVID-19 (a few samples of this study predate the infection). Cell type and time point are not known. The sample taken for sequencing was PBMCs or a T cell subset sorted from them (not recorded which). V gene TRBV5-4 combines with J gene TRBJ2-5; 7 nucleotides align to TRBD1. Here the CDR3 DNA reads TGTGCCAGCAGCTTGGGTTCCAGACAGGGCGCCCAAGAGACCCAGTACTTC. Translated: CASSLGSRQGAQETQYF. The whole variable domain, remainder taken from reference TRBV5-4 and TRBJ2-5, is ETGVTQSPTHLIKTRGQQVTLRCSSQSGHNTVSWYQQALGQGPQFIFQYYREEENGRGNFPPRFSGLQFPNYSSELNVNALELDDSALYLCASSLGSRQGAQETQYFGPGTRLLVL.